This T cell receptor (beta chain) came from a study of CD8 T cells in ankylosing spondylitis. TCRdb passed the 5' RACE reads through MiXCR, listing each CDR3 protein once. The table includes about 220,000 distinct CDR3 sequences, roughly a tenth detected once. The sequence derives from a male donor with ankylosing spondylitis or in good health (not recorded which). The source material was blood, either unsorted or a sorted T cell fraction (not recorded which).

The CDR3 spells CASSDARADTQYF. In nucleotides, the CDR3 is TGTGCCAGCAGCGATGCAAGGGCAGATACGCAGTATTTT. The V call is TRBV7-3, the J call TRBJ2-3; D remains ambiguous. Germline V lookup: CDR1 SGHTA, CDR2 FQGTGA. V was cut by 5 bases and J by 4 bases, with 10 bases left in between. This CDR3 is built from 13 residues.